This T cell receptor beta chain was documented in a study of OX40 agonist ivuxolimab in advanced cancers. Some clones are missing from TCRdb's copy, which holds only in-frame ones; the method was immunoSEQ multiplex PCR. The table lists tens of thousands of clones, approximately 90% of them singletons. The CDR3 contains 12 residues. Deletions cut 3 bases from V and 6 bases from J, with 5 bases between. The V gene's germline CDR1 is SEHNR and CDR2 FQNEAQ (reference sequence). The sequence was collected from an adult with an advanced solid tumor such as melanoma, head and neck, liver or kidney cancer. The sequencing used CD4+ or CD8+ T cells sorted from blood, collected in a trial of the OX40 agonist ivuxolimab. J is TRBJ2-2 and V is TRBV7-9; D is undetermined. CDR3 DNA: TGTGCCAGCAGCTTCGTTCCCGGGGAGCTGTTTTTT. Its translation is CASSFVPGELFF. Based on the CDR3 plus reference TRBV7-9 and TRBJ2-2, the full variable domain is DTGVSQNPRHKITKRGQNVTFRCDPISEHNRLYWYRQTLGQGPEFLTYFQNEAQLEKSRLLSDRFSAERPKGSFSTLEIQRTEQGDSAMYLCASSFVPGELFFGEGSRLTVL.